Shown below are 9 T cell receptor beta chains from a single sample sequenced in a study of T cells in Graves' hyperthyroidism and ophthalmopathy. Amplification targeted TCR beta CDR3 regions from RNA transcripts. The HTBI primer set served for first-round RT-PCR of the TCR CDR3. A single record per CDR3 protein comes from TCRdb applying MiXCR to the multiplex PCR reads. The table shows roughly 510,000 distinct CDR3 sequences, with less than 25% occurring only once. The specimen sequenced was blood. The receptors shown here come from a man aged 18 to 35 with Graves' hyperthyroidism.

The chain couples TRBV6-5 to TRBJ2-3; D perhaps matches TRBD2 (5 bases). CDR1 and CDR2 (germline): MNHEY, SVGAGI. The CDR3 is 15 residues long. Trimming removed 4 bases from V and 0 bases from J, with 11 bases in between. Here the CDR3 DNA reads TGTGCCAGCAGTTGGAGCGGAGCTAGCACAGATACGCAGTATTTT. Residues: CASSWSGASTDTQYF.

This clonotype was observed at least ten times. A much more abundant neighbour one base away suggests this may be a read error. The chain joins TRBV12-3 or TRBV12-4 to TRBJ2-7; D not resolved. This CDR3 region has 12 residues. The CDR3 nucleotides read TGTGCCAGCAGTTTAGACAACTACGAGCAGCACTTC. It encodes CASSLDNYEQHF.

V usage is TRBV6-1 and J usage is TRBJ1-5; no firm D call. The V and J ends lost 2 bases and 0 bases respectively, with 8 bases between them. Germline values: CDR1 MNHNS, CDR2 SASEGT. This CDR3 region has 15 residues. The CDR3 DNA sequence: TGTGCCAGCAGTGAATCCAGTTATAGCAATCAGCCCCAGCATTTT. Translation: CASSESSYSNQPQHF.

This clonotype was picked up many times. The genes are TRBV6-1 and TRBJ2-5; 10 nucleotides agree with TRBD1. This CDR3 has 15 amino acids. From germline, CDR1 is MNHNS and CDR2 SASEGT. Losses at the gene ends were 7 bases for V and 4 bases for J; bases not matched to a gene: 9. CDR3 in amino acids: CASKGTGVMLETQYF. The DNA for the CDR3 is TGTGCCAGCAAGGGGACAGGGGTGATGTTAGAGACCCAGTACTTC.

In its sample, this clonotype was seen many times. This chain joins TRBV20-1 and TRBJ1-5; 8 positions match TRBD1. The ends lost 6 bases at V and 0 bases at J; junction bases unmatched: 4. CDR3 size: 14 residues. Germline assignment: CDR1 DFQATT and CDR2 SNEGSKA (reference sequence). The CDR3: CSARTGYSNQPQHF. In DNA, the CDR3 is TGCAGTGCCCGGACAGGGTATAGCAATCAGCCCCAGCATTTT.

V is TRBV7-9 and J is TRBJ1-3; D is unresolved. The CDR3 runs 15 residues. Per the germline V gene, CDR1 is SEHNR and CDR2 is FQNEAQ (reference sequence). V was shortened by 2 bases and J by 4 bases, with 12 bases between the two germline ends. The CDR3 DNA reads as TGTGCCAGCAGCTTATATCCCCCCGGCGGAAACACCATATATTTT. It encodes CASSLYPPGGNTIYF.

J is TRBJ1-2 and V is TRBV5-6; the D is unclear. This CDR3 has 13 residues. Germline assignment: CDR1 SGHDT and CDR2 YYEEEE. V lost 6 bases to trimming and J lost 7 bases, with 16 bases between them. The CDR3 spells CASTRTIPTGYTF. In DNA, the CDR3 is TGTGCCAGCACCCGCACGATTCCCACTGGCTACACCTTC.

This clonotype has ten or more counts. The chain combines TRBV28 with TRBJ2-2; D not resolved. Trimming took 3 bases from V and 3 from J, leaving 11 bases between them. CDR1 MDHEN and CDR2 SYDVKM come from the germline V gene. This CDR3 spans 15 amino acids. CDR3 DNA sequence: TGTGCCAGCAGTTTGAGTATTTTTGACACCGGGGAGCTGTTTTTT. It specifies CASSLSIFDTGELFF.

Many counts were recorded for this clonotype. The gene calls are TRBV28 and TRBJ1-1, with no clear D. CDR1 is MDHEN, CDR2 SYDVKM, per germline. The CDR3 is 13 amino acids. Trimming shortened V by 2 bases and J by 1 base, and 5 bases separated the two germline ends. The CDR3 is CASSLPPNTEAFF. As DNA, the CDR3 is TGTGCCAGCAGTTTACCCCCGAACACTGAAGCTTTCTTT.